Listed below are T cell receptor beta chains from one sample, sequenced in a study of radiation and T cells in renal cell carcinoma. The repertoire was sequenced with immunoSEQ multiplex PCR; TCRdb's copy has only in-frame clones and lacks some. The sample shows some 80,000 clones, 86% of them seen only once. The sequencing here drew on blood, taken from a patient whose treatment included radiotherapy and nephrectomy. These receptors were taken from a woman aged 45 to 65 with renal cell carcinoma. The CDR3 runs from the conserved cysteine through the conserved F or W. D genes are given only for firm matches. The size entry is marked missing in some rows and otherwise reads once, few, many or a size class.

clone size | J gene | D gene | V gene | CDR3 protein | CDR3 DNA
NA | TRBJ1-2 | NA | TRBV30 | CAFEGGVGPYGYTF | TGTGCTTTTGAGGGAGGGGTGGGACCTTATGGCTACACCTTC
NA | TRBJ1-3 | TRBD1 | TRBV7-2 | CASNTGGASSGNTIYF | TGTGCCAGCAATACAGGGGGAGCCTCCTCTGGAAACACCATATATTTT
NA | TRBJ2-7 | NA | TRBV2 | CASRRVGEQYF | TGTGCCAGCAGGCGCGTCGGGGAGCAGTACTTC
few | TRBJ2-7 | NA | TRBV7-8 | CASSLDKSYEQYF | TGTGCCAGCAGCTTAGACAAGTCCTACGAGCAGTACTTC
NA | TRBJ2-3 | TRBD2 | TRBV6-5 | CASSHRLAGKDTQYF | TGTGCCAGCAGTCACCGACTAGCGGGTAAAGATACGCAGTATTTT
NA | TRBJ1-6 | TRBD1 | TRBV5-4 | CASSGTENSPLHF | TGTGCCAGCAGCGGGACAGAAAATTCACCCCTCCACTTT
NA | TRBJ1-2 | NA | TRBV4-2 | CASSQDMTASNYGYTF | TGTGCCAGCAGCCAAGATATGACAGCATCTAACTATGGCTACACCTTC
NA | TRBJ1-4 | TRBD1 | TRBV19 | CATSPPGTGGSNEKLFF | TGTGCCACCTCCCCTCCCGGGACAGGGGGCTCGAATGAAAAACTGTTTTTT
NA | TRBJ2-7 | TRBD2 | TRBV5-1 | CASSPRGLAGTYEQYF | TGCGCCAGCAGCCCCAGGGGACTAGCGGGAACCTACGAGCAGTACTTC
NA | TRBJ1-5 | NA | TRBV19 | CASSIAGWAMKNQPQHF | TGTGCCAGTAGTATAGCGGGGTGGGCGATGAAGAATCAGCCCCAGCATTTT
NA | TRBJ2-2 | NA | TRBV6-1 | CASSDRGTGELFF | TGTGCCAGCAGTGACAGGGGCACCGGGGAGCTGTTTTTT
NA | TRBJ1-2 | NA | TRBV5-6 | CASSLYRDGNYGYTF | TGTGCCAGCAGCTTGTACAGGGATGGAAACTATGGCTACACCTTC
NA | TRBJ1-4 | NA | TRBV7-9 | CASNRLTNEKLFF | TGTGCCAGCAACCGGCTTACTAATGAAAAACTGTTTTTT
NA | TRBJ2-5 | NA | TRBV19 | CASSIIAGRTETQYF | TGTGCCAGTAGTATCATAGCCGGCAGGACAGAGACCCAGTACTTC
NA | TRBJ1-1 | NA | TRBV2 | CASSVRQDGAFF | TGTGCCAGCAGTGTTCGGCAGGACGGAGCTTTCTTT
NA | TRBJ1-1 | NA | TRBV19 | CASSISLGQMNTEAFF | TGTGCCAGTAGTATATCGCTTGGACAGATGAACACTGAAGCTTTCTTT
NA | TRBJ2-7 | TRBD1 | TRBV5-6 | CASSLAGQGSSYEQYF | TGTGCCAGCAGCTTGGCCGGACAGGGGTCCTCCTACGAGCAGTACTTC
NA | TRBJ1-2 | TRBD1 | TRBV28 | CASISGGGYGYTF | TGTGCCAGCATCTCAGGGGGCGGCTATGGCTACACCTTC
NA | TRBJ2-7 | TRBD1 | TRBV7-2 | CASSLRGQGAYEQYF | TGTGCCAGCAGCTTAAGAGGGCAGGGGGCTTACGAGCAGTACTTC
NA | TRBJ2-7 | NA | TRBV5-6 | CASSLADGDEQYF | TGTGCCAGCAGCTTGGCTGATGGAGACGAGCAGTACTTC
NA | TRBJ1-1 | NA | TRBV18 | CASSPPGGLSEAFF | TGTGCCAGCTCACCACCAGGGGGATTATCTGAAGCTTTCTTT
NA | TRBJ2-7 | TRBD1 | TRBV12-5 | CASALTGLDYEQYF | TGTGCTAGTGCCTTGACAGGGCTAGACTACGAGCAGTACTTC
NA | TRBJ2-7 | NA | TRBV30 | CAWARVQGPDYEQYF | TGTGCCTGGGCTAGGGTACAGGGTCCGGATTACGAGCAGTACTTC
once | TRBJ2-3 | NA | TRBV5-4 | CASSLSGGRKDTQYF | TGTGCCAGCAGCTTGTCCGGGGGCCGTAAAGATACGCAGTATTTT